A single sample is the source of the 27 T cell receptor beta chains below, sequenced in a study of OX40 agonist ivuxolimab in advanced cancers. The repertoire was sequenced with immunoSEQ multiplex PCR; TCRdb's copy has only in-frame clones and lacks some. The sample records tens of thousands of clones, approximately 95% being singletons. The input for sequencing was CD4+ or CD8+ T cells sorted from blood, taken in a trial of the OX40 agonist ivuxolimab. The source of these receptors is an adult with an advanced solid tumor such as melanoma, head and neck, liver or kidney cancer.

The rearrangement joins TRBV12-5 to TRBJ2-5; 7 positions agree with TRBD2. The CDR3 is made up of 15 amino acids. Germline CDR1 and CDR2: LGHNT and FRNRAP. V was pared by 5 bases and J by 2 bases, with 8 bases of the junction left unmatched. CDR3 region: CASGVGLADQETQYF. The CDR3 DNA reads as TGTGCTAGTGGTGTCGGGCTAGCGGATCAAGAGACCCAGTACTTC.

J is TRBJ2-6 and V is TRBV9; D gene unclear. CDR1 and CDR2 from the germline V gene are SGDLS and YYNGEE. This CDR3 comprises 18 residues. Deletions cut 2 bases from V and 0 bases from J, with 15 bases between. The CDR3 sequence is CASSVSPLGVSGANVLTF. CDR3 sequence (DNA): TGTGCCAGCAGCGTTTCCCCCCTCGGAGTCTCTGGGGCCAACGTCCTGACTTTC. Supplemented by reference TRBV9 and TRBJ2-6, the full variable domain reads DSGVTQTPKHLITATGQRVTLRCSPRSGDLSVYWYQQSLDQGLQFLIQYYNGEERAKGNILERFSAQQFPDLHSELNLSSLELGDSALYFCASSVSPLGVSGANVLTFGAGSRLTVL.

This sequence joins TRBV5-4 and TRBJ2-2; the match to TRBD2 covers 8 bases. The length of the CDR3 is 16 residues. The V gene's germline CDR1 is SGHNT and CDR2 YYREEE (reference sequence). Germline trimming cut 0 bases from V and 4 bases from J; bases unmatched to any gene: 5. CDR3 in DNA: TGTGCCAGCAGCTTGGCCGGGAGGGCCCGCACCGGGGAGCTGTTTTTT. Amino acid sequence: CASSLAGRARTGELFF.

The genes are TRBV7-8 and TRBJ2-7, with TRBD1 identical over 10 bases. The V segment lost 2 bases and the J segment 4 bases; nucleotides outside the gene matches: 2. CDR3 length: 14 amino acids. Germline-derived CDR1 and CDR2 are SGHVS and FQNEAQ. The chain's CDR3 is CASSLQGQGYEQYF. Written as DNA, the CDR3 is TGTGCCAGCAGCTTACAGGGACAGGGGTACGAGCAGTACTTC.

About this clone itself: The junction does not match germline at one end; this may be a read error. The chain is built from TRBV29-1 and TRBJ1-2; TRBD1 matches at 7 bases. The V gene's germline CDR1 is SQVTM and CDR2 ANQGSEA. The CDR3 has 12 amino acids. The CDR3 DNA sequence: TGCAGCGTAGAAGGGGGCGCCTACGGCTACACCTTC. This translates into CSVEGGAYGYTF.

Here the CDR3 reads CSVAIGGLTGELFF. The CDR3, as DNA: TGCAGCGTTGCGATAGGGGGCTTAACCGGGGAGCTGTTTTTT. The V gene is TRBV29-1, the J gene TRBJ2-2, with 7 bases aligning to TRBD1. The CDR3 sequence is 14 residues long. J lost 5 bases, V lost 4 bases, and 7 bases had no gene match. CDR1 and CDR2 (germline): SQVTM, ANQGSEA.

The chain recombines TRBV7-2 with TRBJ2-2, with 16 bases that match TRBD2. The length of the CDR3 is 17 residues. Germline trimming cut 5 bases from V and 5 bases from J; bases unmatched to any gene: 5. Germline values: CDR1 SGHTA, CDR2 FQGNSA. CDR3 residues: CASSVTGLAGGTGELFF. As DNA, the CDR3 is TGTGCCAGCAGCGTAACGGGACTAGCGGGGGGGACCGGGGAGCTGTTTTTT.

The V call is TRBV7-9, the J call TRBJ2-1; D might be TRBD2 (6 bases). Deletions cut 6 bases from V and 4 bases from J, with 13 bases between. Germline CDR1 SEHNR, CDR2 FQNEAQ (reference sequence). CDR3 length: 14 amino acids. The CDR3 nucleotides read TGTGCCAGCAGTTATCACGCGGGGTACAATGAGCAGTTCTTC. As protein: CASSYHAGYNEQFF.

The CDR3 DNA follows: TGTGCCAGCAGTGAAGCCCTTAGCGGGGTCGACAATGAGCAGTTCTTC. Its protein product is CASSEALSGVDNEQFF. V is TRBV2 and J is TRBJ2-1; 8 bases fit TRBD2. The CDR3 is 16 residues long. Germline CDR1 SNHLY, CDR2 FYNNEI. V shed 0 bases, J shed 5 bases, and the junction held 6 bases outside the gene matches.

The rearrangement uses TRBV4-3 and TRBJ2-7, with 8 bases identical to TRBD1. The CDR3 sequence is 15 residues long. With V trimmed by 2 bases and J by 2 bases, 5 bases remained unmatched. The germline CDR1 and CDR2 sequences are LGHNA and YSLEER. The CDR3 coding sequence is TGCGCCAGCAGCCAAACTCCGGACAGGGCCTACGAGCAGTACTTC. This translates into CASSQTPDRAYEQYF.

The table lists this clone with a few counts. This chain links TRBV6-1 with TRBJ1-2, with TRBD1 identical over 7 bases. The CDR3 covers 15 residues. Germline assignment: CDR1 MNHNS and CDR2 SASEGT. V trimming: 0 bases; J trimming: 4 bases; junction bases outside the gene matches: 5. CDR3 residues: CASSEARTGGYGYTF. The CDR3 DNA is TGTGCCAGCAGTGAAGCTAGGACAGGCGGCTATGGCTACACCTTC.

The chain couples TRBV6-8 to TRBJ2-2, with D perhaps matching TRBD2 (6 bases). The CDR3 contains 15 residues. Germline assignment: CDR1 MNHGY and CDR2 SAAAGT. The CDR3: CVMVLEGRNTGELFF. In DNA, the CDR3 is TGTGTTATGGTTTTGGAGGGGAGGAACACCGGGGAGCTGTTTTTT.

The chain uses TRBV7-8 and TRBJ1-2; 7 bases map to TRBD1. This CDR3 comprises 13 residues. Germline CDR1 SGHVS, CDR2 FQNEAQ. J lost 1 base, V lost 5 bases, and 1 base had no gene match. CDR3 amino acids: CASSDRDNYGYTF. CDR3 bases: TGTGCCAGCAGCGACAGGGATAACTATGGCTACACCTTC.

The chain carries TRBV5-6 and TRBJ2-7, with D perhaps TRBD2 (6 bases). This CDR3 comprises 14 residues. The germline V and J ends were trimmed by 0 bases and 2 bases, with 9 bases remaining between them. CDR1 is SGHDT, CDR2 YYEEEE, per germline. The CDR3 protein is CASSLGDFTYEQYF. CDR3 DNA: TGTGCCAGCAGCTTGGGGGACTTTACCTACGAGCAGTACTTC.

The chain is built from TRBV9 and TRBJ1-5; D remains unclear. From germline, CDR1 is SGDLS and CDR2 YYNGEE. The V and J ends lost 3 bases and 7 bases respectively, with 14 bases between them. The CDR3 runs 14 residues. The CDR3 is CASSATTQRQPQHF. CDR3 DNA sequence: TGTGCCAGCAGCGCGACGACCCAGAGGCAGCCCCAGCATTTT. Using reference TRBV9 and TRBJ1-5 for the parts outside the CDR3, the full variable domain is DSGVTQTPKHLITATGQRVTLRCSPRSGDLSVYWYQQSLDQGLQFLIQYYNGEERAKGNILERFSAQQFPDLHSELNLSSLELGDSALYFCASSATTQRQPQHFGDGTRLSIL.

The chain couples TRBV15 to TRBJ2-1; 12 nucleotides match TRBD2. CDR1 and CDR2 from the germline V gene are LNHNV and YYDKDF (reference sequence). CDR3 length: 15 residues. V was pared by 0 bases and J by 8 bases, with 2 bases of the junction left unmatched. The CDR3 spells CATSRELAGGYEQFF. In DNA, the CDR3 is TGTGCCACCAGCAGAGAACTAGCGGGAGGTTATGAGCAGTTCTTC.

The rearrangement uses TRBV9 and TRBJ2-1; tentatively, D is TRBD2 (6 bases). This CDR3 has 12 residues. Trimming shortened V by 4 bases and J by 14 bases, and 16 bases separated the two germline ends. The V gene's germline CDR1 is SGDLS and CDR2 YYNGEE. CDR3 loop: CASSQPRGFKFF. In nucleotides, the CDR3 is TGTGCCAGCAGCCAACCCCGGGGGTTTAAGTTCTTC.

The V gene is TRBV11-3, the J gene TRBJ1-2; D unresolved. CDR3 size: 13 residues. The germline CDR1 and CDR2 sequences are SGHNT and YENEEA. V shed 3 bases and J shed 4 bases, with 9 bases lying between them. In DNA form, the CDR3 reads TGTGCCAGCAGCTTTTCCACGGCCTATGGCTACACCTTC. Amino acid sequence: CASSFSTAYGYTF.

V and J are TRBV5-1 and TRBJ2-1, with D tentatively TRBD1 (5 bases). V lost 5 bases to trimming and J lost 3 bases, with 15 bases between them. The germline gives CDR1 SGHRS, CDR2 YFSETQ. The CDR3 totals 15 residues. The CDR3 DNA reads as TGCGCCAGCAGTATCAGGGTGGGCGACTACAATGAGCAGTTCTTC. It is translated as CASSIRVGDYNEQFF.

This clone came up once. CDR3 amino acids: CASSQEDSHNQPQHF. Written as DNA, the CDR3 is TGCGCCAGCAGCCAAGAGGACAGCCACAATCAGCCCCAGCATTTT. The chain is built from TRBV4-1 and TRBJ1-5; a possible D gene is TRBD1 (6 bases). V shed 0 bases and J shed 3 bases, with 9 bases lying between them. Per the germline V gene, CDR1 is MGHRA and CDR2 is YSYEKL. The CDR3 totals 15 residues.

The J gene is TRBJ2-5, the V gene TRBV10-3, with D unresolved. The CDR3 has 11 amino acids. Trimming cost V 9 bases and J 0 bases, with 5 bases left between them. Germline CDR1 is ENHRY and CDR2 is SYGVKD. CDR3 residues: CAIRDQETQYF. The CDR3 region has the DNA TGTGCCATTCGGGACCAAGAGACCCAGTACTTC.

The chain is built from TRBV27 and TRBJ2-2, with a tentative D call TRBD1 (6 bases). V was pared by 8 bases and J by 0 bases, with 16 bases between. Germline CDR1 MNHEY, CDR2 SMNVEV (reference sequence). The CDR3 sequence is 16 residues long. DNA of the CDR3: TGTGCCAGCGGGTACTCACAGGGCGCGAACACCGGGGAGCTGTTTTTT. Its translation is CASGYSQGANTGELFF.

The gene calls are TRBV11-3 and TRBJ2-3, with 7 positions matching TRBD2. Germline V gene lookup returns CDR1 SGHNT and CDR2 YENEEA. The V segment lost 0 bases and the J segment 5 bases; nucleotides outside the gene matches: 8. The CDR3 covers 16 residues. CDR3 nucleotide sequence: TGTGCCAGCAGCTTAGATGGGGGGGAGCTCAAAGATACGCAGTATTTT. Its protein product is CASSLDGGELKDTQYF.

J is TRBJ2-5 and V is TRBV29-1; D assignment may be TRBD1 or TRBD2 (5 bases each). The CDR3 is 14 amino acids. The germline V and J ends were trimmed by 1 base and 2 bases, with 11 bases remaining between them. Germline lookup yields CDR1 SQVTM and CDR2 ANQGSEA. The chain's CDR3 is CSVEGGRLQETQYF. The CDR3 nucleotides read TGCAGCGTTGAAGGGGGCAGACTACAAGAGACCCAGTACTTC.

This sequence joins TRBV7-2 and TRBJ1-1; unclear D gene. Germline V gives CDR1 SGHTA, CDR2 FQGNSA. This CDR3 comprises 13 residues. The germline V and J ends were trimmed by 1 base and 9 bases, with 12 bases remaining between them. The CDR3 here is CASSLGAVEKAFF. CDR3 in DNA: TGTGCCAGCAGCTTAGGGGCAGTAGAAAAAGCTTTCTTT.

The chain's CDR3 is CASSLTGNEKLFF. DNA of the CDR3: TGTGCCAGCAGTTTAACGGGGAATGAAAAACTGTTTTTT. J is TRBJ1-4 and V is TRBV28; D ambiguous. The CDR3 has 13 amino acids. V was cut by 2 bases and J by 5 bases, with 6 bases left in between. Per the germline V gene, CDR1 is MDHEN and CDR2 is SYDVKM. The full variable domain, in which reference TRBV28 and TRBJ1-4 provide the parts outside the CDR3, is DVKVTQSSRYLVKRTGEKVFLECVQDMDHENMFWYRQDPGLGLRLIYFSYDVKMKEKGDIPEGYSVSREKKERFSLILESASTNQTSMYLCASSLTGNEKLFFGSGTQLSVL.

The chain carries TRBV19 and TRBJ1-1; TRBD1 might be the D (6 bases). The CDR3 is made up of 12 amino acids. Between the trimmed V and J ends, which lost 6 bases and 4 bases, there was a span of 9 bases. Per germline, CDR1 LNHDA and CDR2 SQIVND (reference sequence). This CDR3 is CASRRGSTEAFF. The CDR3 nucleotides read TGTGCCAGTAGAAGGGGGAGCACTGAAGCTTTCTTT.